These 4 T cell receptor beta chains share one sample of origin, sequenced in a study of blood T cell repertoires in COVID-19. TCRdb keeps only in-frame clones here, not all; method: immunoSEQ multiplex PCR. In the table there are fewer than 25,000 clones, approximately 91% of which are singletons. Input material: peripheral blood. These TCRs come from a man in his sixties or seventies with active COVID-19.

The chain carries TRBV4-1 and TRBJ2-3, with 13 bases that match TRBD2. Germline loops: CDR1 MGHRA, CDR2 YSYEKL. The CDR3 is 16 amino acids. Trimming cost V 1 base and J 4 bases; bases outside gene matches: 2. In DNA, the CDR3 is TGCGCCAGCAGCCAAGGCGGACTAGCGGGAGCAGATACGCAGTATTTT. Translating it yields CASSQGGLAGADTQYF.

This clone was counted once. The gene calls are TRBV28 and TRBJ2-7; 10 bases line up with TRBD2. The CDR3 consists of 14 residues. The V gene end was trimmed by 2 bases and the J gene end by 5 bases; junction bases not matched to a gene: 3. Germline V gives CDR1 MDHEN, CDR2 SYDVKM. This chain's CDR3 is CASSLGLAGDEQYF. The CDR3 DNA reads TGTGCCAGCAGTTTAGGCCTAGCGGGAGACGAGCAGTACTTC.

The genes are TRBV7-2 and TRBJ1-1, with 7 nucleotides matching TRBD1. The CDR3 has 14 amino acids. V was clipped by 5 bases and J by 1 base; unmatched bases: 4. Germline V CDR1 and CDR2: SGHTA, FQGNSA. The CDR3 here is CASSIYRGNTEAFF. CDR3 coding DNA: TGTGCCAGCAGCATCTACAGGGGGAACACTGAAGCTTTCTTT.

The V gene is TRBV27, the J gene TRBJ1-3; D is unresolved. The CDR3 runs to 14 residues. The V and J ends lost 3 bases and 4 bases respectively, with 10 bases between them. Germline V gives CDR1 MNHEY, CDR2 SMNVEV (reference sequence). CDR3 nucleotides: TGTGCCAGCAGTTTCGACGGGAGGGGAAACACCATATATTTT. It specifies CASSFDGRGNTIYF.